The 21 T cell receptor beta chains reported below all come from one sample, sequenced in a study of patients and donors after allogeneic stem cell transplantation (dated by TCRdb to 2018 to 2021). The method behind the library was RT-PCR. The instrument given in TCRdb is NextSeq 550. TCRdb passed the public sequencing reads through fastp at Q25 and MiXCR, retaining productive beta sequences. For every CDR3 protein sequence, its rows merge into one entry that carries the most common genes and DNA. Within this sample are some 200,000 distinct CDR3 sequences, with around 41% of them counted one time only. Jointly, the top ten make up around 35% of the sample. The sample comprised blood, either unsorted or a sorted T cell fraction (not recorded which). These receptors all come from a human donor who was either an allogeneic HSCT recipient or a stem cell or donor lymphocyte infusion donor (not recorded which). It is not recorded whose cells these are; they may come from a transplant donor.

The chain employs TRBV6-2 or TRBV6-3 and TRBJ2-3; possible D gene TRBD1, 6 bases. The germline V and J ends were trimmed by 5 bases and 4 bases, with 19 bases remaining between them. The CDR3 is made up of 16 amino acids. Looked up from germline, CDR1 is MNHEY and CDR2 is SVGEGT. CDR3 DNA sequence: TGTGCCAGCAGTGACGTAGGGGCAGGGGCTTCAGATACGCAGTATTTT. Its translation is CASSDVGAGASDTQYF.

This clonotype was seen just once. The V call is TRBV4-3, the J call TRBJ2-7, with a tentative D call TRBD1 (5 bases). The CDR3 covers 14 residues. V lost 2 bases, J lost 5 bases, and 13 bases lay in between. CDR1 LGHNA and CDR2 YSLEER come from the germline V gene. This chain's CDR3 is CASSQIQGRHEQYF. The CDR3 DNA follows: TGCGCCAGCAGCCAAATCCAGGGTCGGCACGAGCAGTACTTC.

This clonotype was counted a few times. V is TRBV29-1 and J is TRBJ1-2; D gene unclear. Germline CDR1 reads SQVTM; CDR2 reads ANQGSEA. This CDR3 contains 9 residues. V was clipped by 3 bases and J by 8 bases, with 4 bases between them. The CDR3 reads CSVDPGYTF. CDR3 nucleotides: TGCAGCGTTGATCCCGGCTACACCTTC.

The chain couples TRBV20-1 to TRBJ1-1; weak D call: TRBD1 (5 bases). V lost 6 bases to trimming and J lost 5 bases, with 19 bases between them. The germline V gene encodes CDR1 DFQATT and CDR2 SNEGSKA (reference sequence). The CDR3 is 14 amino acids. The CDR3 nucleotides are TGCAGTGCCTCAGGACGGGGGATTGGTACTGAAGCTTTCTTT. Translating gives CSASGRGIGTEAFF.

This clonotype has more than one count but fewer than ten. The chain employs TRBV5-1 and TRBJ1-2; D is undetermined. The germline V gene encodes CDR1 SGHRS and CDR2 YFSETQ. Trimming removed 0 bases from V and 2 bases from J, with 11 bases in between. This CDR3 contains 15 residues. The CDR3 DNA sequence: TGCGCCAGCAGCTTGGGGGTCAGCTTAAACTATGGCTACACCTTC. Encoded protein: CASSLGVSLNYGYTF.

CDR3 sequence (DNA): TGCAGCGTTGCTAAGGGACAGGGGTCCTATGGCTACACCTTC. It yields the protein CSVAKGQGSYGYTF. The rearrangement joins TRBV29-1 to TRBJ1-2; TRBD1 matches at 10 bases. The CDR3 has 14 residues. Germline V gene data show CDR1 as SQVTM and CDR2 as ANQGSEA. J lost 4 bases, V lost 4 bases, and 6 bases had no gene match. Variable domain in full (rest from reference TRBV29-1 and TRBJ1-2): SAVISQKPSRDICQRGTSLTIQCQVDSQVTMMFWYRQQPGQSLTLIATANQGSEATYESGFVIDKFPISRPNLTFSTLTVSNMSPEDSSIYLCSVAKGQGSYGYTFGSGTRLTVV.

CDR3 amino acids: CASFAGITGELFF. The CDR3 DNA is TGTGCCAGCTTCGCAGGGATCACCGGGGAGCTGTTTTTT. The chain joins TRBV6-5 to TRBJ2-2; D may be TRBD1 (5 bases). Trimming stripped 8 bases from V and 4 bases from J, with 11 bases between. The CDR3 consists of 13 residues. Germline V gene data show CDR1 as MNHEY and CDR2 as SVGAGI.

This clonotype was detected only a few times. V is TRBV15 and J is TRBJ2-5; D remains ambiguous. In germline, CDR1 is LNHNV, CDR2 YYDKDF (reference sequence). This CDR3 comprises 13 residues. Between the trimmed V and J ends, which lost 5 bases and 4 bases, there was a span of 11 bases. CDR3 sequence: CATSDGERETQYF. The CDR3 nucleotides are TGTGCCACCAGCGATGGGGAACGAGAGACCCAGTACTTC.

J is TRBJ2-5 and V is TRBV12-3 or TRBV12-4; D may be TRBD1 or TRBD2 (5 bases each). V lost 0 bases to trimming and J lost 4 bases, with 12 bases between them. This CDR3 has 15 amino acids. As DNA, the CDR3 is TGTGCCAGCAGTTTAGCGCTAGGGGCGGGAGAGACCCAGTACTTC. Its translation is CASSLALGAGETQYF.

This clonotype has just a few counts. V is TRBV20-1 and J is TRBJ2-7, with TRBD2 matching over 11 bases. Trimming at V came to 6 bases and at J to 1 base, leaving 8 bases not matched to a gene. The CDR3 loop spans 15 amino acids. CDR1 and CDR2 from the germline V gene are DFQATT and SNEGSKA (reference sequence). In nucleotides, the CDR3 is TGCAGTGCCCCCCGGACTAGCGGGTTATCCTACGAGCAGTACTTC. Amino acids: CSAPRTSGLSYEQYF.

The chain has TRBV7-9 and TRBJ1-2; D might be TRBD1 (6 bases). With 5 bases removed from V and 1 base from J, the gap between germline ends came to 14 bases. Looked up from germline, CDR1 is SEHNR and CDR2 is FQNEAQ (reference sequence). CDR3 size: 15 residues. For the CDR3, the DNA is TGTGCCAGCAGCGACCGGGACAACAATAACTATGGCTACACCTTC. Translating it yields CASSDRDNNNYGYTF.

The rearrangement links TRBV28 to TRBJ2-3; 8 nucleotides line up with TRBD1. The junction had 5 bases not matched to a gene; V was cut back by 5 bases and J by 4 bases. This CDR3 has 14 amino acids. In germline, CDR1 is MDHEN, CDR2 SYDVKM. CDR3 protein: CASSPRQGPDTQYF. The CDR3 DNA reads as TGTGCCAGCAGTCCCCGACAGGGGCCAGATACGCAGTATTTT.

The gene calls are TRBV4-2 and TRBJ1-3, with D tentatively TRBD1 (6 bases). The germline CDR1 and CDR2 sequences are LGHNA and YNFKEQ. The CDR3 is 17 residues long. V was clipped by 3 bases and J by 2 bases, with 17 bases between them. The CDR3 is CASSQDNGNRAGNTIYF. The CDR3 DNA sequence: TGTGCCAGCAGCCAGGACAACGGCAACAGGGCTGGAAACACCATATATTTT.

This chain connects TRBV20-1 to TRBJ2-7; 7 bases are shared with TRBD2. CDR3 length: 12 residues. Germline values: CDR1 DFQATT, CDR2 SNEGSKA (reference sequence). The V and J ends lost 5 bases and 6 bases, in that order; junction bases with no gene match: 7. Here the CDR3 DNA reads TGCAGTGCTCAGGACTGGGGGGGCGAGCAGTACTTC. This encodes CSAQDWGGEQYF.

V gene TRBV9 combines with J gene TRBJ1-2; no firm D call. The CDR3 length is 11 residues. Deletions cut 0 bases from V and 9 bases from J, with 6 bases between. CDR1 SGDLS and CDR2 YYNGEE come from the germline V gene. CDR3 protein: CASSVEGSYTF. The CDR3 DNA sequence: TGTGCCAGCAGCGTAGAGGGCAGCTACACCTTC.

The chain combines TRBV12-3 or TRBV12-4 with TRBJ1-2; 8 positions agree with TRBD1. Trimming took 3 bases from V and 8 from J; bases not matched to a gene: 5. This CDR3 is built from 13 residues. The CDR3 DNA follows: TGTGCCAGCAGTTTGGGGCAGGGGGCGGGCTACACCTTC. The encoded protein is CASSLGQGAGYTF.

The rearrangement uses TRBV18 and TRBJ2-6; 8 nucleotides align to TRBD1. This CDR3 is 18 amino acids long. The junction had 9 bases not matched to a gene; V was cut back by 5 bases and J by 0 bases. Per the germline V gene, CDR1 is KGHSH and CDR2 is LQKENI. The DNA for the CDR3 is TGTGCCAGCTCAAGGACAGGGATCTTTCGCTCTGGGGCCAACGTCCTGACTTTC. Translating gives CASSRTGIFRSGANVLTF. Full variable domain (missing parts from reference TRBV18 and TRBJ2-6): NAGVMQNPRHLVRRRGQEARLRCSPMKGHSHVYWYRQLPEEGLKFMVYLQKENIIDESGMPKERFSAEFPKEGPSILRIQQVVRGDSAAYFCASSRTGIFRSGANVLTFGAGSRLTVL.

V gene TRBV15 combines with J gene TRBJ1-1; D may be TRBD1 (5 bases). Trimming took 3 bases from V and 0 from J, leaving 11 bases between them. The CDR3 has 15 residues. The germline V gene encodes CDR1 LNHNV and CDR2 YYDKDF (reference sequence). As DNA, the CDR3 is TGTGCCACCAGCAGGACAGACACCGTGAACACTGAAGCTTTCTTT. Translated, it gives CATSRTDTVNTEAFF.

This clonotype was counted only a few times. The chain couples TRBV19 to TRBJ1-5; TRBD1 matches 7 bases. V shed 5 bases and J 3 bases; nucleotides not matched to a gene: 10. From germline, CDR1 is LNHDA and CDR2 SQIVND (reference sequence). The CDR3 extends over 16 amino acids. CDR3 protein: CASSPETGRFNQPQHF. In DNA, the CDR3 is TGTGCCAGTAGTCCAGAGACAGGGCGCTTCAATCAGCCCCAGCATTTT. The full variable domain, completed using reference TRBV19 and TRBJ1-5, is DGGITQSPKYLFRKEGQNVTLSCEQNLNHDAMYWYRQDPGQGLRLIYYSQIVNDFQKGDIAEGYSVSREKKESFPLTVTSAQKNPTAFYLCASSPETGRFNQPQHFGDGTRLSIL.

The chain combines TRBV20-1 with TRBJ2-2, with D perhaps given as TRBD1 or TRBD2 (5 bases each). V gave up 4 bases and J gave up 7 bases, with 22 bases separating them. The CDR3 is 16 residues long. Germline CDR1 and CDR2: DFQATT and SNEGSKA (reference sequence). CDR3 amino acids: CSATKDRGEYIGELFF. In nucleotides, the CDR3 is TGCAGTGCTACAAAAGATAGGGGAGAGTACATCGGGGAGCTGTTTTTT.

This clonotype was seen ten or more times. The chain joins TRBV5-1 to TRBJ2-7; tentatively, D is TRBD1 (6 bases). The CDR3 runs 15 residues. Trimming cost V 4 bases and J 0 bases, with 14 bases left between them. Germline V gene sequence: CDR1 SGHRS, CDR2 YFSETQ. In DNA, the CDR3 is TGCGCCAGCAGCCCACGGACAGCCTACTCCTACGAGCAGTACTTC. Protein sequence: CASSPRTAYSYEQYF.